The sequence of this T cell receptor beta chain was determined in a study of cytomegalovirus exposure and HLA in healthy donors (dated by TCRdb to 2015 to 2018). Notes on the research overall: According to a later analysis, one platform produced both the 120 validation repertoires and the 700 or so repertoires of the first cohort. In addition to the first cohort of 666 subjects, a separate validation cohort of 120 different subjects was used. The study aimed to test whether cataloging public T cell receptors could reveal signatures of past pathogen exposure. To predict cytomegalovirus infection status, the study combined high-throughput TCR immunosequencing, statistical association of individual TCRs with disease status, and machine learning. Results the study describes overall, beyond this receptor: The classifier was reported to diagnose cytomegalovirus status with high specificity and sensitivity in both the original and validation cohorts. All 110 or so repertoires were used to score co-occurrence in the validation cohort in a later analysis, because that analysis had no HLA typing for the cohort. Most TCR sequences were observed very rarely across donors, whereas some public TCRs were present in many individuals. A few of the identified cytomegalovirus-associated TCR beta chains were confirmed in vitro to be specific for cytomegalovirus antigens. The study listed around 160 TCR beta chains as associated with cytomegalovirus. It was suggested by the authors that the approach could potentially be generalized to other disease states and immunological phenotypes. Subsequent analysis determined that TCRs grouped into clusters in the first cohort also showed a tendency toward co-occurrence across the 120 validation repertoires, and about 93% of cluster scores exceeded 0.

This clone appeared a single time. Its cognate antigen has yet to be identified. The record has no base qualities; no much larger clone is one base away. The cysteine opens and the phenylalanine closes a CDR3 of 15 amino acids. The CDR3 DNA has 45 bases and is translated from base 1. The germline V gene (reference sequence) specifies MNHEY as CDR1 and SMNVEV as CDR2. V is clipped by 6 bases and J by 0 bases, and the sequence between their germline boundaries is 12 bases long. The receptor library was made with the immunoSEQ multiplex PCR assay. In the source study's methods: A statistical classification framework was built to diagnose cytomegalovirus status from the catalog of TCR beta chain sequences. This immuneACCESS table, as held by TCRdb, lists in-frame sequences with V and J called but not all clones. Of the missing ones, under half trace to an unresolved V gene in checked studies; the others have no known cause. The V and J calls and clone size are taken from that table; D and trimming were inferred from the DNA. Counted in this sample were over 150,000 clones; roughly nine tenths of them appeared once. The ten most abundant clones make up approximately 10% of the sample.

The donors were included in the validation cohort of some 120 subjects, a group kept apart from the roughly 730-subject first cohort. The TCR comes from a young woman in good health and CMV-seropositive. Sequences were obtained from PBMCs. The receptor chain draws on TRBV27 and TRBJ2-1, with a weak D call of TRBD2 (5 bases match). In nucleotide form, the sequence is TGTGCCAGCAGGACTACCCTGACCTCCTACAATGAGCAGTTCTTC. It codes for CASRTTLTSYNEQFF.